This section outlines one T cell receptor beta chain sequence together with its context. These data originate in a study of blood T cell repertoires in COVID-19. From germline, CDR1 is SGHRS and CDR2 YFSETQ. There are 15 residues in the CDR3. V was trimmed by 5 bases and J by 3 bases, leaving 17 bases between them. The method was immunoSEQ multiplex PCR; TCRdb's version includes in-frame clones alone and lacks a portion of them. Among 150,000 or so clones listed, 75% to 90% were seen once. V usage is TRBV5-1 and J usage is TRBJ1-1, with a tentative D call TRBD1 (5 bases). The TCR originated in a young man with COVID-19, enrolled during active disease. The sample taken for sequencing was peripheral blood. CDR3 residues: CASRVDHRWHTEAFF. The CDR3 coding sequence is TGCGCCAGCAGAGTCGATCACAGGTGGCACACTGAAGCTTTCTTT.